This T cell receptor (beta chain) was sequenced during a study of T cell clonality in common variable immunodeficiency. This clone came up many times. The CDR3 is cut off 3 residues early in the read; its end comes from the germline J gene. Using immunoSEQ multiplex PCR, the repertoire was profiled, and TCRdb retains in-frame clones only, with some absent. There are approximately 58,000 clones in the sample, none observed a single time. Trimming cost V 4 bases and J 6 bases, with 16 bases left between them. The CDR3 consists of 14 residues. Germline V gene data show CDR1 as SGHRS and CDR2 as YFSETQ. Sequenced sample: peripheral blood mononuclear cells. This clonotype originated in a person aged 18 to 70 in good health. The genes are TRBV5-1 and TRBJ1-1; D is perhaps TRBD1 (6 bases). The part of the CDR3 DNA that was read is TGCGCCAGCAGCGTAGGACAGAAAACGGCTGAA. Translated: CASSVGQKTAE. The whole CDR3 protein is CASSVGQKTAEAFF.